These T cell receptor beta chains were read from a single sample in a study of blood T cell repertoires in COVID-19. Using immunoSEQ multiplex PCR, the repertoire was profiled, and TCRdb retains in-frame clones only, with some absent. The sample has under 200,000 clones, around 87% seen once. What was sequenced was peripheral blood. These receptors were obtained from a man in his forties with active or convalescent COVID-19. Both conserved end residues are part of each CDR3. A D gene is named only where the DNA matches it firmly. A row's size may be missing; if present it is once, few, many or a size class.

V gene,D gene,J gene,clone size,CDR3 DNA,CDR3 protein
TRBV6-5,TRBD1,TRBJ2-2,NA,TGTGCCAGCAGGTTCCATAAGACAGGGTCCGGGGAGCTGTTTTTT,CASRFHKTGSGELFF
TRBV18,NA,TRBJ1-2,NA,TGTGCCAGCTCGGACAGCAATTATAACTATGGCTACACCTTC,CASSDSNYNYGYTF
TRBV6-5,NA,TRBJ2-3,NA,TGTGCCAGCACCGAGGGGAGGCCGGATACGCAGTATTTT,CASTEGRPDTQYF
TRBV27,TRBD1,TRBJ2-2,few,TGTGCCAGCAGTGCCGGGACAGGGACCCTCTCCGGGGAGCTGTTTTTT,CASSAGTGTLSGELFF
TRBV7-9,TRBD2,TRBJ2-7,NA,TGTGCCAGCAGCCAGAGCGGGGGTAACTCCTACGAGCAGTACTTC,CASSQSGGNSYEQYF
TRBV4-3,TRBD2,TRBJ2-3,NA,TGCGCCAGCAGCCAAGATCGAGGGGGACTAGGTCCGGATACGCAGTATTTT,CASSQDRGGLGPDTQYF
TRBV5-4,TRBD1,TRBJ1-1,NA,TGTGCCAGCAGCATAGAGGGACAGGGAAAGTATGCTTTCTTT,CASSIEGQGKYAFF
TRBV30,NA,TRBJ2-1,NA,TGTGCCTGGAGTGACCTCAAACACTACAATGAGCAGTTCTTC,CAWSDLKHYNEQFF
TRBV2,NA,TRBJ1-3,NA,TGTGCCAGCAAGACGACAGGCACTGGAAACACCATATATTTT,CASKTTGTGNTIYF
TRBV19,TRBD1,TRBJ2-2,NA,TGTGCCAGTAGTATTGGTGGACAGGGGGCCAACACCGGGGAGCTGTTTTTT,CASSIGGQGANTGELFF
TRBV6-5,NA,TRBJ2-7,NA,TGTGCCAGCAGTTACTCGATGGACAGATACGAGCAGTACTTC,CASSYSMDRYEQYF
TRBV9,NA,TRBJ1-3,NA,TGTGCCAGCAGCGTAGCTCGGGACATGGGAAACACCATATATTTT,CASSVARDMGNTIYF
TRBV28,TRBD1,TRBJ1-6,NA,TGTGCCAGCAGTCTGGGACAGGCGGGCTCACCCCTCCACTTT,CASSLGQAGSPLHF
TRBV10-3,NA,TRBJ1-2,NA,TGTGCCATCAGTAGGGGGACCGCGGGGGGTAACTATGGCTACACCTTC,CAISRGTAGGNYGYTF
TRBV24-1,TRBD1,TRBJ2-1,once,TGTGCCATCATAACGAACCCGAAACGGGACAGGGGCTACAATGAGCAGTTCTTC,CAIITNPKRDRGYNEQFF
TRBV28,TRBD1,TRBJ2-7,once,TGTGCCAGCAGTTTCCCGACGATTCGAACACAGGGGGAGCAGTACTTC,CASSFPTIRTQGEQYF
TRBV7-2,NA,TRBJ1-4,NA,TGTGCCAGCAGCCGACAGTATACTGAAAAACTGTTTTTT,CASSRQYTEKLFF
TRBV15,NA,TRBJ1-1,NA,TGTGCCACCAGCAGAGATTTGAAGGCAGGCGACAAGAACACTGAAGCTTTCTTT,CATSRDLKAGDKNTEAFF
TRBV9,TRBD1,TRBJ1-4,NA,TGTGCCAGCAGCGTAGGTCGCTTGGACAGGGAAGCTGAAAAACTGTTTTTT,CASSVGRLDREAEKLFF
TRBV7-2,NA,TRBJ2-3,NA,TGTGCCAGCAGCACCGAGGCGAGACGCTCGCAGTATTTT,CASSTEARRSQYF
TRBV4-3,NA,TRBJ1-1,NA,TGCGCCAGCAGCCAAGGTTCGGGGACTGAAGCTTTCTTT,CASSQGSGTEAFF
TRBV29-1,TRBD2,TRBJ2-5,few,TGCAGCGTCCGGACTAGCGGGGGGGCTTTGGAGACCCAGTACTTC,CSVRTSGGALETQYF
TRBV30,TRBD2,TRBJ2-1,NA,TGTGCCTTATCTAGCGGGGGGGCCAATGAGCAGTTCTTC,CALSSGGANEQFF
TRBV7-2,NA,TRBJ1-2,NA,TGTGCCAGCAGCCCGGTGGAGGGCTATGGCTACACCTTC,CASSPVEGYGYTF
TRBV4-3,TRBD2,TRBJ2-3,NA,TGCGCCAGCAGCCAAGAAGTCTGGCGGGGGGGCCTGAGCACAGATACGCAGTATTTT,CASSQEVWRGGLSTDTQYF
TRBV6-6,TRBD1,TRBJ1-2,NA,TGTGCCAGCGATCCGGGACAGCACTATGGCTACACCTTC,CASDPGQHYGYTF
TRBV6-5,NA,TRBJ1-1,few,TGTGCCAGCAGTTACCAGACAGGCCGTGGGGCTTTCTTT,CASSYQTGRGAFF
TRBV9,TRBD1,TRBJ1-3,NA,TGTGCCAGCAGCGCCAGGGGGTTCTCTGGAAACACCATATATTTT,CASSARGFSGNTIYF
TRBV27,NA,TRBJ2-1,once,TGTGCCAGCAGAGGACTGTCTTCGGGGAATGAGCAGTTCTTC,CASRGLSSGNEQFF
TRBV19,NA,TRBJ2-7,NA,TGTGCCAGTAGCCAGGGGAATTACGAGCAGTACTTC,CASSQGNYEQYF
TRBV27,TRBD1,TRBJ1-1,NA,TGTGCCAGCAGTTTAGGACAGGGTAACACTGAAGCTTTCTTT,CASSLGQGNTEAFF
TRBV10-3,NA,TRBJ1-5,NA,TGTGCCATCAGTGACTTAGGGGAAAGGGAGCCCCAGCATTTT,CAISDLGEREPQHF
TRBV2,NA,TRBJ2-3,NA,TGTGCCAGCAGTGACGTGGGGGCCTCCACAGATACGCAGTATTTT,CASSDVGASTDTQYF
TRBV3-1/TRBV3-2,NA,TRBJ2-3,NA,TGTGCCAGCAGCTTACGACCGACCGGGACTCGGCCCACAGATACGCAGTATTTT,CASSLRPTGTRPTDTQYF
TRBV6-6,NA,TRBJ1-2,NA,TGTGCCAGCAGTTTAGAAACGGACTATGGCTACACCTTC,CASSLETDYGYTF
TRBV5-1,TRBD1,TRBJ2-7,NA,TGCGCCAGCAGCTTGGCTTACAGGGGGACCTACGAGCAGTACTTC,CASSLAYRGTYEQYF
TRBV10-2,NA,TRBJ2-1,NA,TGCGCCAGCAGTGAGTCGGTCCAGGCGACAAACTACAATGAGCAGTTCTTC,CASSESVQATNYNEQFF